This entry is about one T cell receptor (beta chain). The data were obtained in a study of blood T cell repertoires in COVID-19. Germline values: CDR1 LGHDT, CDR2 YNNKEL (reference sequence). The CDR3 is 15 amino acids. The V segment lost 1 base and the J segment 4 bases; nucleotides outside the gene matches: 7. Assay: immunoSEQ multiplex PCR; the TCRdb copy retains only in-frame clones and omits some. The table has approximately 130,000 clones, about 80% seen once. The chain couples TRBV3-1 (or the pseudogene TRBV3-2) to TRBJ2-7, with TRBD2 matching over 7 bases. The sequence was obtained from a human donor in a cohort sampled during active COVID-19. Sequencing was performed on peripheral blood. CDR3 sequence reads: CASSQGPGGVYEQYF. The CDR3 coding sequence is TGTGCCAGCAGCCAAGGGCCGGGGGGAGTGTACGAGCAGTACTTC.